These 23 T cell receptor beta chains originate from one sample sequenced in a study of T-cell reconstitution after alpha-beta-depleted transplantation in children. Library preparation (for TCRbeta) was performed with unique molecular identifiers. Each CDR3 protein is one row after TCRdb ran MiXCR on the PCR reads. In the table there are fewer than 550,000 distinct CDR3 sequences, approximately 11% of which are singletons. The specimen comprised PBMCs from the stem cell graft donor, sampled from the stem cell graft. These TCRs come from a human donor who donated a stem cell graft to a child with acute myeloid leukemia.

This clonotype has a handful of counts. This CDR3 is CASSLVTGGAFSGANVLTF. CDR3 coding DNA: TGTGCCAGCAGCTTAGTCACGGGAGGGGCCTTCTCTGGGGCCAACGTCCTGACTTTC. V gene TRBV11-2 combines with J gene TRBJ2-6; TRBD2 matches at 8 bases. Unmatched junction bases numbered 8, after V lost 1 base and J lost 0 bases. Germline assignment: CDR1 SGHAT and CDR2 FQNNGV. The CDR3 consists of 19 residues.

The chain employs TRBV15 and TRBJ2-2; weak D call: TRBD1 (6 bases). From germline, CDR1 is LNHNV and CDR2 YYDKDF (reference sequence). The CDR3 totals 16 residues. Trimming removed 3 bases at V and 4 bases at J, with 15 bases between. The CDR3 region is CATSSLETGVTGELFF. As DNA, the CDR3 is TGTGCCACCAGCAGCCTGGAGACAGGCGTCACCGGGGAGCTGTTTTTT. Variable domain in full (rest from reference TRBV15 and TRBJ2-2): DAMVIQNPRYQVTQFGKPVTLSCSQTLNHNVMYWYQQKSSQAPKLLFHYYDKDFNNEADTPDNFQSRRPNTSFCFLDIRSPGLGDTAMYLCATSSLETGVTGELFFGEGSRLTVL.

The rearrangement links TRBV9 to TRBJ2-1, with a weak D call TRBD2 (6 bases). The germline V gene encodes CDR1 SGDLS and CDR2 YYNGEE. This CDR3 comprises 13 residues. V shed 0 bases and J shed 10 bases, with 11 bases lying between them. The CDR3 nucleotides read TGTGCCAGCAGCGTAGTTGGTAGCGGAGAGCAGTTCTTC. Its translation: CASSVVGSGEQFF.

This clonotype appeared many times. This chain uses TRBV11-1 with TRBJ2-2; D gene unclear. The CDR3 is made up of 15 amino acids. Germline loops: CDR1 SGHAT, CDR2 FQDESV (reference sequence). Trimming removed 0 bases from V and 4 bases from J, with 9 bases in between. The CDR3 spells CASSLAIAGTGELFF. CDR3 coding DNA: TGTGCCAGCAGCTTAGCGATAGCCGGCACCGGGGAGCTGTTTTTT.

The V gene is TRBV12-3 or TRBV12-4, the J gene TRBJ1-2, with D unresolved. V was trimmed by 6 bases and J by 12 bases, leaving 23 bases between them. The CDR3 is 14 residues long. The CDR3 loop is CASSPLRGDLGNTF. CDR3 sequence (DNA): TGTGCCAGCAGCCCGCTCCGGGGAGACTTAGGCAACACCTTC.

The chain has TRBV5-1 and TRBJ2-5, with TRBD1 as a possible D gene (6 bases). The CDR3 is made up of 14 amino acids. V was pared by 3 bases and J by 0 bases, with 9 bases between. Germline assignment: CDR1 SGHRS and CDR2 YFSETQ. The CDR3 bases are TGCGCCAGCAGCTATACAGGGTACCAAGAGACCCAGTACTTC. This sequence encodes CASSYTGYQETQYF.

This clonotype was counted ten times or more. The CDR3 bases are TGTGCCAGCAGCCCAAGCGGGGCGGGAGGGCCAAACAATGAGCAGTTCTTC. Its protein product is CASSPSGAGGPNNEQFF. The chain joins TRBV7-3 to TRBJ2-1; TRBD2 aligns across 9 bases. Germline V gene sequence: CDR1 SGHTA, CDR2 FQGTGA. V lost 5 bases to trimming and J lost 5 bases; unmatched junction nucleotides: 13. The CDR3 is 17 residues long.

This clonotype was found many times. The rearrangement joins TRBV7-2 to TRBJ2-2; the match to TRBD2 covers 13 bases. The CDR3 extends over 16 amino acids. Germline loops: CDR1 SGHTA, CDR2 FQGNSA. The V gene end was trimmed by 3 bases and the J gene end by 4 bases; junction bases not matched to a gene: 2. CDR3 nucleotides: TGTGCCAGCAGCTTCGGACTAGCGGGAGCCACCGGGGAGCTGTTTTTT. Its protein is CASSFGLAGATGELFF.

This clonotype was counted only a few times. The chain couples TRBV7-6 to TRBJ2-3, with 10 bases matching TRBD2. V was clipped by 10 bases and J by 4 bases; unmatched bases: 8. Germline CDR1 is SGHVS and CDR2 is FNYEAQ. The CDR3 is 14 residues long. The CDR3 sequence: CATEAGGPADTQYF. CDR3 bases: TGTGCCACTGAAGCGGGAGGGCCCGCAGATACGCAGTATTTT.

The genes are TRBV5-1 and TRBJ2-2; 11 bases match TRBD1. The CDR3 spans 16 residues. V lost 4 bases, J lost 4 bases, and 6 bases stayed unmatched. Germline CDR1 SGHRS, CDR2 YFSETQ. The CDR3 DNA reads TGCGCCAGCAGCCCTAGGGGACAGGGGGGCACCGGGGAGCTGTTTTTT. Translation: CASSPRGQGGTGELFF.

The J gene is TRBJ2-2, the V gene TRBV11-1; 7 bases are a match to TRBD1. The CDR3 contains 16 residues. Per the germline V gene, CDR1 is SGHAT and CDR2 is FQDESV (reference sequence). V shed 8 bases, J shed 0 bases, and the junction held 9 bases outside the gene matches. Written as DNA, the CDR3 is TGTGCCAGCGGTCCGATGGGACAGACGAACACCGGGGAGCTGTTTTTT. Protein sequence: CASGPMGQTNTGELFF.

The rearrangement links TRBV29-1 to TRBJ2-3, with no clear D. The V and J ends lost 4 bases and 4 bases respectively, with 9 bases between them. The CDR3 consists of 12 residues. Germline lookup yields CDR1 SQVTM and CDR2 ANQGSEA. As DNA, the CDR3 is TGCAGCGTTGCCTCCCTAGCAGATACGCAGTATTTT. Translated, it gives CSVASLADTQYF.

This clonotype was recorded a few times. The genes are TRBV4-3 and TRBJ2-7, with D tentatively TRBD1 (6 bases). Deletions cut 0 bases from V and 1 base from J, with 10 bases between. CDR3 size: 15 residues. Germline-derived CDR1 and CDR2 are LGHNA and YSLEER. The CDR3 loop is CASSQEPTGSYEQYF. CDR3 bases: TGCGCCAGCAGCCAAGAACCGACAGGATCCTACGAGCAGTACTTC.

The chain combines TRBV5-6 with TRBJ1-2; D may be TRBD1 (5 bases). There are 13 residues in the CDR3. V was cut by 4 bases and J by 2 bases, with 9 bases left in between. Germline-derived CDR1 and CDR2 are SGHDT and YYEEEE. This chain's CDR3 is CASSGDGNYGYTF. CDR3 nucleotide sequence: TGTGCCAGCAGCGGGGACGGAAACTATGGCTACACCTTC.

The chain employs TRBV12-3 or TRBV12-4 and TRBJ2-1; TRBD1 matches at 9 bases. The CDR3 is 13 residues long. V shed 6 bases, J shed 7 bases, and the junction held 4 bases outside the gene matches. CDR3 in DNA: TGTGCCAGCAGCTCAGACAGGGGGAATGAGCAGTTCTTC. Encoded protein: CASSSDRGNEQFF.

The V call is TRBV29-1, the J call TRBJ2-1, with D maybe TRBD1 (6 bases). Between the trimmed V and J ends, which lost 6 bases and 5 bases, there was a span of 17 bases. The CDR3 spans 14 residues. Germline-derived CDR1 and CDR2 are SQVTM and ANQGSEA. The CDR3 coding sequence is TGCAGCGTCCTCCCAGGGGCAGGCAACAATGAGCAGTTCTTC. Protein product: CSVLPGAGNNEQFF.

This clonotype was recorded a few times. The chain carries TRBV3-1 and TRBJ2-1, with 10 bases lining up with TRBD2. V shed 5 bases, J shed 2 bases, and the junction held 3 bases outside the gene matches. The CDR3 extends over 15 amino acids. Germline-derived CDR1 and CDR2 are LGHDT and YNNKEL (reference sequence). CDR3 sequence: CASSLSGGAYNEQFF. CDR3 sequence (DNA): TGTGCCAGCAGCTTAAGCGGGGGGGCCTACAATGAGCAGTTCTTC.

The chain combines TRBV20-1 with TRBJ2-7; D might be TRBD2 (6 bases). This CDR3 comprises 14 residues. Trimming cost V 0 bases and J 5 bases, with 14 bases left between them. Looked up from germline, CDR1 is DFQATT and CDR2 is SNEGSKA (reference sequence). The DNA of the CDR3 is TGCAGTGCTAGAGACCCCACAGGAGGGGACGAGCAGTACGTC. Amino acids: CSARDPTGGDEQYV.

The chain combines TRBV5-1 with TRBJ2-7, with 7 positions matching TRBD2. Trimming took 0 bases from V and 4 from J; bases not matched to a gene: 7. Germline lookup yields CDR1 SGHRS and CDR2 YFSETQ. This CDR3 is 15 amino acids long. CDR3 in amino acids: CASSLAGRAIYEQYF. For the CDR3, the DNA is TGCGCCAGCAGCTTGGCGGGGAGGGCGATTTACGAGCAGTACTTC.

The V call is TRBV7-9, the J call TRBJ2-7; 9 nucleotides align to TRBD2. The CDR3 runs 14 residues. V dropped 5 bases and J dropped 1; count of bases not matched to a gene: 3. Germline values: CDR1 SEHNR, CDR2 FQNEAQ (reference sequence). The CDR3 region has the DNA TGTGCCAGCAGCCGACTAGCGGCGTCCTACGAGCAGTACTTC. It is translated as CASSRLAASYEQYF.

This clonotype was observed at least ten times. The genes are TRBV12-3 or TRBV12-4 and TRBJ1-1, with D possibly TRBD1 on 5 matching bases. There are 15 residues in the CDR3. Trimming pared 5 bases from V and 4 bases from J, leaving 17 bases between. This CDR3 reads CASSPPRQGGTEAFF. The CDR3 nucleotides are TGTGCCAGCAGTCCCCCGAGGCAGGGAGGCACTGAAGCTTTCTTT.

This clonotype was detected a few times. J is TRBJ1-3 and V is TRBV20-1, with a weak D call TRBD1 (6 bases). The CDR3 extends over 14 amino acids. CDR1 and CDR2 from the germline V gene are DFQATT and SNEGSKA (reference sequence). Trimming shortened V by 1 base and J by 7 bases, and 14 bases separated the two germline ends. In DNA, the CDR3 is TGCAGTGCTAGAGGCCACAGGGATTATAACACCATATATTTT. Protein product: CSARGHRDYNTIYF.

As DNA, the CDR3 is TGTGCCAGTAGTAGTCTCGACGGGCTAGCGGGATCTTCATACGAGCAGTACTTC. Amino acids: CASSSLDGLAGSSYEQYF. The J gene is TRBJ2-7, the V gene TRBV19, with 9 bases that match TRBD2. Germline V lookup: CDR1 LNHDA, CDR2 SQIVND (reference sequence). V lost 4 bases, J lost 4 bases, and 17 bases stayed unmatched. The CDR3 sequence is 18 residues long.